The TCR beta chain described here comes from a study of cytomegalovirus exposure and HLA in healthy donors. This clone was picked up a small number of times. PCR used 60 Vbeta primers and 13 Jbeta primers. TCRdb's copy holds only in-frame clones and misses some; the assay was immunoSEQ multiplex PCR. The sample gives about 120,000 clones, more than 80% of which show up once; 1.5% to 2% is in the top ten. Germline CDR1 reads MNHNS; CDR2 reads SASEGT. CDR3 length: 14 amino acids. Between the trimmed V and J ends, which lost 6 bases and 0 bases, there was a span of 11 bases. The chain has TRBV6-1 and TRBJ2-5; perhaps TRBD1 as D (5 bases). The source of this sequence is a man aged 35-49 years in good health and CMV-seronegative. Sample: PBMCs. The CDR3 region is CASRRQGNQETQYF. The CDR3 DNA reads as TGTGCCAGCAGACGCCAGGGAAACCAAGAGACCCAGTACTTC.